This TCR beta chain was retrieved from a study of T-cell reconstitution after alpha-beta-depleted transplantation in children. This clonotype was detected only a few times. Since a much larger clone is just one base distant, this may be a read error. TCRbeta library construction was performed incorporating unique molecular identifiers. TCRdb independently ran MiXCR on the PCR reads; one entry per CDR3 protein. Found here are about 230,000 distinct CDR3 sequences, 9.7% of them singletons; the top ten hold approximately 4.7%. V lost 1 base to trimming and J lost 3 bases, with 5 bases between them. This CDR3 spans 13 amino acids. Per germline, CDR1 SNHLY and CDR2 FYNNEI.

The J gene is TRBJ2-3, the V gene TRBV2; D not certain. Sequenced material: PBMCs from the stem cell graft donor, taken from the stem cell graft. The receptor's source is a human donor who donated a stem cell graft to a child with SCID. The CDR3 loop is CASSEGETDTQYF. Here the CDR3 DNA reads TGTGCCAGCAGTGAAGGAGAAACAGATACGCAGTATTTT.